These 18 T cell receptor beta chains were all obtained from the same sample, sequenced in a study of shared clonotypes between healthy human individuals. The table came from immunoSEQ multiplex PCR; TCRdb's copy has only in-frame clones and leaves some out. The sample includes millions of clones, approximately 95% of them seen just once. Sequencing was performed on naive CD4+ T cells from PBMCs. Subset described: CD45RA+ positively selected. The source of these receptors is a man younger than 35 in good health. Some clones in this sample may be carry-over from other donors' samples.

Regarding this clone: Other DNA sequences from this sample encode an identical CDR3 as well. DNA of the CDR3: TGTGCCAGCAGCCTGGGGCGGGAGGGATACGAGCAGTACTTC. It encodes CASSLGREGYEQYF. This chain uses TRBV7-2 with TRBJ2-7, with 9 bases fitting TRBD2. Germline assignment: CDR1 SGHTA and CDR2 FQGNSA. This CDR3 is built from 14 residues. The junction had 6 bases not matched to a gene; V was cut back by 5 bases and J by 4 bases.

This clone was counted once. J is TRBJ1-5 and V is TRBV4-2; D gene uncertain. Per germline, CDR1 LGHNA and CDR2 YNFKEQ. The CDR3 is 19 amino acids. With 4 bases removed from V and 7 bases from J, the gap between germline ends came to 29 bases. The CDR3 coding sequence is TGTGCCAGCAGCCCCGGAGATACCTCCCGGAGGTCTCGAGGCCAGCCCCAGCATTTT. As protein: CASSPGDTSRRSRGQPQHF.

The chain links TRBV27 to TRBJ2-5; 9 bases are a match to TRBD2. CDR1 is MNHEY and CDR2 is SMNVEV in the germline V gene (reference sequence). This CDR3 region has 15 residues. V was pared by 7 bases and J by 2 bases, with 8 bases of the junction left unmatched. CDR3 in DNA: TGTGCCAGCATGCGCGAGCGGGGGGAGCAAGAGACCCAGTACTTC. It yields the protein CASMRERGEQETQYF.

The chain couples TRBV5-1 to TRBJ2-3; D is ambiguous. CDR1 is SGHRS, CDR2 YFSETQ, per germline. The CDR3 covers 17 residues. Trimming left V 3 bases short and J 2 bases short, with 19 bases between. The CDR3: CASSSALGFVNTDTQYF. In DNA, the CDR3 is TGCGCCAGCAGCTCCGCGTTAGGGTTCGTAAACACAGATACGCAGTATTTT. The full variable domain, completed using reference TRBV5-1 and TRBJ2-3, is KAGVTQTPRYLIKTRGQQVTLSCSPISGHRSVSWYQQTPGQGLQFLFEYFSETQRNKGNFPGRFSGRQFSNSRSEMNVSTLELGDSALYLCASSSALGFVNTDTQYFGPGTRLTVL.

This clone showed up just once. The chain links TRBV28 to TRBJ2-1; D might be TRBD1 or TRBD2, each matching 5 bases. Germline lookup yields CDR1 MDHEN and CDR2 SYDVKM. Trimming cost V 6 bases and J 5 bases, with 11 bases left between them. The CDR3 sequence is 13 residues long. This CDR3 is CASRGVANNEQFF. The CDR3, as DNA: TGTGCCAGCAGGGGGGTTGCGAACAATGAGCAGTTCTTC. The whole variable domain, filled in from reference TRBV28 and TRBJ2-1, reads DVKVTQSSRYLVKRTGEKVFLECVQDMDHENMFWYRQDPGLGLRLIYFSYDVKMKEKGDIPEGYSVSREKKERFSLILESASTNQTSMYLCASRGVANNEQFFGPGTRLTVL.

The V call is TRBV5-1, the J call TRBJ2-5; 16 bases align to TRBD2. Looked up from germline, CDR1 is SGHRS and CDR2 is YFSETQ. CDR3 size: 17 residues. V gave up 4 bases and J gave up 2 bases; unmatched junction bases: 5. The CDR3 coding sequence is TGCGCCAGCAGCACGGGACTAGCGGGAGGGATACAAGAGACCCAGTACTTC. Translating gives CASSTGLAGGIQETQYF.

The chain has TRBV30 and TRBJ2-5; 9 nucleotides match TRBD2. The germline V gene encodes CDR1 GTSNPN and CDR2 SVGIG (reference sequence). CDR3 length: 15 residues. V lost 7 bases to trimming and J lost 4 bases; unmatched junction nucleotides: 13. In nucleotides, the CDR3 is TGTGCCTCACAACGAGCGGGGGGAGGCACAGAGACCCAGTACTTC. It codes for CASQRAGGGTETQYF.

In the case of this clone: The sample carries other DNA sequences with the same CDR3. The V gene is TRBV18, the J gene TRBJ1-2; TRBD1 might be the D (5 bases). This CDR3 is 14 amino acids long. The V end was cut by 0 bases, the J end by 4 bases, with 9 bases between. Germline V lookup: CDR1 KGHSH, CDR2 LQKENI. CDR3: CASSPPGGGYGYTF. The DNA for the CDR3 is TGTGCCAGCTCACCACCGGGGGGTGGCTATGGCTACACCTTC. The full variable domain, in which reference TRBV18 and TRBJ1-2 provide the parts outside the CDR3, is NAGVMQNPRHLVRRRGQEARLRCSPMKGHSHVYWYRQLPEEGLKFMVYLQKENIIDESGMPKERFSAEFPKEGPSILRIQQVVRGDSAAYFCASSPPGGGYGYTFGSGTRLTVV.

The chain employs TRBV30 and TRBJ2-3; D unclear. The germline V gene has CDR1 GTSNPN and CDR2 SVGIG (reference sequence). V was shortened by 1 base and J by 0 bases, with 11 bases between the two germline ends. This CDR3 comprises 15 residues. CDR3 nucleotide sequence: TGTGCCTGGAGTGGAGACGGTACTAGCACAGATACGCAGTATTTT. Translated, it gives CAWSGDGTSTDTQYF.

J is TRBJ2-3 and V is TRBV4-1; TRBD2 might be the D (6 bases). V lost 5 bases and J lost 1, with 16 bases in between. The CDR3 length is 16 residues. Germline V gene sequence: CDR1 MGHRA, CDR2 YSYEKL. The CDR3 here is CASSSTPLAGTDTQYF. The CDR3, as DNA: TGCGCCAGCAGCTCAACCCCCTTAGCGGGCACAGATACGCAGTATTTT.

The chain carries TRBV5-1 and TRBJ1-1; a weak D match, TRBD1 (5 bases). With 4 bases removed from V and 0 bases from J, the gap between germline ends came to 22 bases. Germline CDR1 is SGHRS and CDR2 is YFSETQ. This CDR3 has 18 residues. The CDR3 coding sequence is TGCGCCAGCAGCCGGGACCGATCCCTGAACGAGGTGAACACTGAAGCTTTCTTT. Translating it yields CASSRDRSLNEVNTEAFF.

V usage is TRBV7-9 and J usage is TRBJ2-1, with D perhaps matching TRBD2 (5 bases). CDR3 size: 15 residues. Trimming left V 4 bases short and J 8 bases short, with 18 bases between. Germline CDR1 is SEHNR and CDR2 is FQNEAQ (reference sequence). CDR3 amino acids: CASSSDSLAGDEQFF. DNA of the CDR3: TGTGCCAGCAGCTCGGACTCCCTCGCAGGCGATGAGCAGTTCTTC.

The chain employs TRBV6-4 and TRBJ1-1, with TRBD1 as a possible D gene (6 bases). The CDR3 consists of 14 residues. Trimming took off 6 bases at V and 0 bases at J, with 11 bases between the two ends. CDR1 is MRHNA, CDR2 SNTAGT, per germline. CDR3 loop: CASRATGMNTEAFF. The CDR3 DNA reads TGTGCCAGCAGAGCGACAGGTATGAACACTGAAGCTTTCTTT.

The genes are TRBV6-5 and TRBJ1-1; tentatively, D is TRBD1 (6 bases). Deletions cut 6 bases from V and 5 bases from J, with 13 bases between. The CDR3 has 13 residues. CDR1 is MNHEY and CDR2 is SVGAGI in the germline V gene. The CDR3 sequence is CASSLNRETEAFF. CDR3 DNA: TGTGCCAGCAGCCTTAACAGGGAGACTGAAGCTTTCTTT.

This clone was seen a single time. The chain couples TRBV6-5 to TRBJ1-4; D uncertain. Per germline, CDR1 MNHEY and CDR2 SVGAGI. CDR3 length: 13 amino acids. V lost 6 bases, J lost 5 bases, and 10 bases lay in between. CDR3 nucleotides: TGTGCCAGCAGCCCGACGGTCAATGAAAAACTGTTTTTT. This codes for CASSPTVNEKLFF.

The J gene is TRBJ2-7, the V gene TRBV5-8, with D possibly matching TRBD1 (6 bases). Germline values: CDR1 SGHTS, CDR2 YDEGEE. This CDR3 is built from 13 residues. Trimming took 3 bases from V and 3 from J, leaving 10 bases between them. The DNA of the CDR3 is TGTGCCAGCAGCTCGGGACACGGCTACGAGCAGTACTTC. This codes for CASSSGHGYEQYF.

This chain uses TRBV28 with TRBJ2-3; 8 bases are shared with TRBD1. The germline V gene has CDR1 MDHEN and CDR2 SYDVKM. J gave up 5 bases and V 6 bases, and 13 bases lay outside the gene matches. The CDR3 has 16 amino acids. CDR3 amino acids: CASSPGRGREIDTQYF. The CDR3 DNA follows: TGTGCCAGCAGCCCGGGCAGGGGGCGAGAAATAGATACGCAGTATTTT. The whole variable domain, filled in from reference TRBV28 and TRBJ2-3, reads DVKVTQSSRYLVKRTGEKVFLECVQDMDHENMFWYRQDPGLGLRLIYFSYDVKMKEKGDIPEGYSVSREKKERFSLILESASTNQTSMYLCASSPGRGREIDTQYFGPGTRLTVL.

V usage is TRBV6-5 and J usage is TRBJ1-1; D unresolved. CDR3 length equals 14 residues. Germline CDR1 reads MNHEY; CDR2 reads SVGAGI. V dropped 8 bases and J dropped 4 bases, with 17 bases sitting between them. CDR3 in DNA: TGTGCCAGCGTTGCCCCTGGAGGGATCACTGAAGCTTTCTTT. Its protein product is CASVAPGGITEAFF.